One sample yielded the 27 T cell receptor beta chains listed below, sequenced in a study of T-cell memory formation after mild COVID-19. TCRdb processed the 5' RACE reads anew with MiXCR; each CDR3 protein has one entry. The data contain 250,000 to 400,000 distinct CDR3 sequences, 13% to 15% of them singletons. Material: PBMCs or a T cell subset sorted from them (not recorded which). These receptors were obtained from a man between 18 and 29 years old who had mild COVID-19 (a few samples of this study predate the infection). Cell type and time point are not known.

This rearrangement joins TRBV28 to TRBJ1-4; unclear D gene. Germline CDR1 reads MDHEN; CDR2 reads SYDVKM. The CDR3 has 12 amino acids. Deletions cut 3 bases from V and 13 bases from J, with 12 bases between. CDR3 loop: CASSFPQRGLFF. CDR3 nucleotides: TGTGCCAGCAGTTTCCCGCAGCGAGGACTGTTTTTT. Supplemented by reference TRBV28 and TRBJ1-4, the full variable domain reads DVKVTQSSRYLVKRTGEKVFLECVQDMDHENMFWYRQDPGLGLRLIYFSYDVKMKEKGDIPEGYSVSREKKERFSLILESASTNQTSMYLCASSFPQRGLFFGSGTQLSVL.

This clonotype was seen only a few times. The V call is TRBV29-1, the J call TRBJ2-5, with D possibly being TRBD1 (5 bases). From germline, CDR1 is SQVTM and CDR2 ANQGSEA. V was clipped by 0 bases and J by 1 base, with 15 bases between them. The CDR3 is 16 residues long. CDR3 DNA: TGCAGCGTTGAAGATCTCGGTCATGGGGCCCAAGAGACCCAGTACTTC. Amino acid sequence: CSVEDLGHGAQETQYF.

This clonotype has at least ten counts. The genes are TRBV6-5 and TRBJ2-2; 15 nucleotides agree with TRBD2. The CDR3 is made up of 19 amino acids. Germline trimming cut 6 bases from V and 6 bases from J; bases unmatched to any gene: 14. Germline CDR1 MNHEY, CDR2 SVGAGI. The CDR3: CASRGGLAGGPYMAGELFF. For the CDR3, the DNA is TGTGCCAGCAGAGGCGGACTAGCGGGGGGGCCGTATATGGCCGGGGAGCTGTTTTTT.

This clonotype was detected many times. The V call is TRBV5-1, the J call TRBJ2-3; D call uncertain. V was trimmed by 0 bases and J by 0 bases, leaving 8 bases between them. The CDR3 is made up of 15 amino acids. The germline V gene encodes CDR1 SGHRS and CDR2 YFSETQ. The CDR3 nucleotides read TGCGCCAGCAGCTTGGCCGTCGGGAGCACAGATACGCAGTATTTT. Translation: CASSLAVGSTDTQYF.

In DNA form, the CDR3 reads TGCGCCAGCAGTACGTTACCTGACAGGAACTACGAGCAGTACTTC. This gives the protein CASSTLPDRNYEQYF. The V and J genes are TRBV4-1 and TRBJ2-7; possible D gene TRBD1, 6 bases. Trimming left V 6 bases short and J 3 bases short, with 18 bases between. CDR1 and CDR2 (germline): MGHRA, YSYEKL. The CDR3 consists of 15 residues.

This clonotype was counted between two and nine times. The CDR3: CASRTGFNSPLHF. CDR3 nucleotide sequence: TGTGCCAGCCGTACAGGGTTTAATTCACCCCTCCACTTT. This sequence joins TRBV5-5 and TRBJ1-6; tentatively, D is TRBD1 (6 bases). Trimming took 7 bases from V and 6 from J, leaving 11 bases between them. This CDR3 has 13 amino acids. In germline, CDR1 is SGHKS, CDR2 YYEKEE (reference sequence).

This clonotype has a count of ten or more. The chain links TRBV12-3 or TRBV12-4 to TRBJ2-5; D call uncertain. Trimming took 6 bases from V and 2 from J, leaving 10 bases between them. This CDR3 is 13 amino acids long. This CDR3 reads CASSYNSQETQYF. In DNA form, the CDR3 reads TGTGCCAGCAGCTACAACTCACAAGAGACCCAGTACTTC.

This chain links TRBV5-1 with TRBJ2-1; D call uncertain. This CDR3 region has 13 residues. Trimming pared 4 bases from V and 3 bases from J, leaving 8 bases between. Per the germline V gene, CDR1 is SGHRS and CDR2 is YFSETQ. The CDR3 reads CASSQTRYNEQFF. In nucleotides, the CDR3 is TGCGCCAGCAGCCAGACCCGCTACAATGAGCAGTTCTTC.

This clonotype was observed many times. This chain connects TRBV6-5 to TRBJ1-1, with 7 bases fitting TRBD1. CDR3 length equals 13 residues. From germline, CDR1 is MNHEY and CDR2 SVGAGI. The J segment lost 1 base and the V segment lost 9 bases, leaving 5 bases of the junction unmatched. CDR3 protein: CASHRGKNTEAFF. The CDR3 nucleotides are TGTGCCAGTCACAGGGGAAAGAACACTGAAGCTTTCTTT.

This chain joins TRBV6-6 and TRBJ1-2; 7 bases map to TRBD1. CDR3 size: 14 residues. J was trimmed by 6 bases and V by 5 bases; bases with no gene match: 9. Per germline, CDR1 MNHNY and CDR2 SVGAGI (reference sequence). Here the CDR3 DNA reads TGTGCCAGCAGTACGTTGGGACAGCCCCATGGCTACACCTTC. This gives the protein CASSTLGQPHGYTF.

V usage is TRBV2 and J usage is TRBJ2-3; D is unresolved. Trimming left V 4 bases short and J 4 bases short, with 6 bases between. The V gene's germline CDR1 is SNHLY and CDR2 FYNNEI. The CDR3 has 12 residues. The CDR3 loop is CASSGPADTQYF. As DNA, the CDR3 is TGTGCCAGCAGTGGTCCGGCAGATACGCAGTATTTT.

This clonotype was counted a few times. CDR3 region: CAIMSRPGGPINEQFF. The CDR3 DNA reads as TGTGCCATCATGAGTAGGCCGGGGGGGCCGATAAATGAGCAGTTCTTC. The rearrangement joins TRBV10-3 to TRBJ2-1; 8 bases fit TRBD2. There are 16 residues in the CDR3. Germline assignment: CDR1 ENHRY and CDR2 SYGVKD. V was pared by 7 bases and J by 7 bases, with 15 bases of the junction left unmatched.

This clonotype was observed a handful of times. The V and J genes are TRBV27 and TRBJ2-7; D gene uncertain. V was shortened by 0 bases and J by 2 bases, with 8 bases between the two germline ends. The CDR3 covers 14 residues. Germline CDR1 reads MNHEY; CDR2 reads SMNVEV (reference sequence). The CDR3 sequence: CASSLSSPTYEQYF. The DNA for the CDR3 is TGTGCCAGCAGTTTATCGTCCCCGACCTACGAGCAGTACTTC.

This clonotype occurred a few times. The rearrangement uses TRBV4-2 and TRBJ1-5, with 9 bases identical to TRBD1. V shed 2 bases and J 9 bases; nucleotides not matched to a gene: 14. This CDR3 has 17 amino acids. Per the germline V gene, CDR1 is LGHNA and CDR2 is YNFKEQ. The CDR3 coding sequence is TGTGCCAGCAGCCAAAACACAGGGGGCGCATCCGAGGGGCCCCAGCATTTT. This gives the protein CASSQNTGGASEGPQHF.

This clonotype appeared a few times. The CDR3 DNA follows: TGCAGTGCTGAGACGGGACTAGGGGTCTACGAGCAGTACGTC. It codes for CSAETGLGVYEQYV. The V and J genes are TRBV20-1 and TRBJ2-7; 8 bases map to TRBD2. V trimming: 5 bases; J trimming: 3 bases; junction bases outside the gene matches: 9. The CDR3 length is 14 residues. Germline V lookup: CDR1 DFQATT, CDR2 SNEGSKA (reference sequence).

The V and J genes are TRBV10-2 and TRBJ2-3; 9 bases are shared with TRBD2. The CDR3 totals 14 residues. With 8 bases clipped from V and 5 bases from J, the junction kept 8 bases outside the gene matches. Per germline, CDR1 WSHSY and CDR2 SAAADI. CDR3 residues: CASGERGVGDTQYF. The CDR3 DNA reads as TGCGCCAGCGGGGAGCGGGGGGTCGGAGATACGCAGTATTTT.

The chain recombines TRBV9 with TRBJ1-2; perhaps TRBD1 as D (6 bases). Germline V CDR1 and CDR2: SGDLS, YYNGEE. The CDR3 consists of 15 residues. V lost 1 base and J lost 0, with 10 bases in between. CDR3 nucleotide sequence: TGTGCCAGCAGCGTACAGTCAGGGGCTAACTATGGCTACACCTTC. Amino acids: CASSVQSGANYGYTF.

This clonotype has ten or more counts. The chain couples TRBV29-1 to TRBJ1-1, with a tentative D call TRBD1 (5 bases). Germline V lookup: CDR1 SQVTM, CDR2 ANQGSEA. The CDR3 runs 12 residues. V dropped 4 bases and J dropped 3 bases, with 9 bases sitting between them. CDR3 amino acids: CSVGEGHTEAFF. CDR3 coding DNA: TGCAGCGTTGGGGAGGGGCACACTGAAGCTTTCTTT. The whole variable domain, filled in from reference TRBV29-1 and TRBJ1-1, reads SAVISQKPSRDICQRGTSLTIQCQVDSQVTMMFWYRQQPGQSLTLIATANQGSEATYESGFVIDKFPISRPNLTFSTLTVSNMSPEDSSIYLCSVGEGHTEAFFGQGTRLTVV.

J is TRBJ1-5 and V is TRBV15; no clear D gene. The V end lost 1 base, the J end lost 2 bases, and 9 bases lay between the germline ends. CDR1 and CDR2 from the germline V gene are LNHNV and YYDKDF (reference sequence). CDR3 length: 15 residues. The CDR3 nucleotides are TGTGCCACCAGCAGAGGGAGCGGGGGCAATCAGCCCCAGCATTTT. Protein product: CATSRGSGGNQPQHF.

This clonotype has only a few counts. J is TRBJ1-4 and V is TRBV4-2; TRBD1 matches at 8 bases. The CDR3 is 16 residues long. Looked up from germline, CDR1 is LGHNA and CDR2 is YNFKEQ. After removal of 1 base from V and 7 bases from J, the junction contained 8 bases not matched to a gene. The CDR3 loop is CASSQGRQGISEKLFF. In DNA form, the CDR3 reads TGTGCCAGCAGCCAAGGGAGACAGGGGATTAGTGAAAAACTGTTTTTT.

The chain links TRBV19 to TRBJ2-7; D is tentatively TRBD1 or TRBD2 (6 bases each). This CDR3 contains 14 residues. Trimming took 3 bases from V and 4 from J, leaving 13 bases between them. Germline V lookup: CDR1 LNHDA, CDR2 SQIVND (reference sequence). The CDR3 protein is CASSIGGGPYEQYF. The CDR3 coding sequence is TGTGCCAGTAGTATTGGAGGGGGGCCTTACGAGCAGTACTTC.

This clonotype was counted a few times. The chain carries TRBV28 and TRBJ1-3; unclear D gene. V was shortened by 4 bases and J by 11 bases, with 12 bases between the two germline ends. Germline V lookup: CDR1 MDHEN, CDR2 SYDVKM. The CDR3 is 12 amino acids. This chain's CDR3 is CASSSRRTAIYF. CDR3 coding DNA: TGTGCCAGCAGTTCACGGAGGACGGCCATATATTTT.

This clonotype was found a few times. The chain is built from TRBV3-1 and TRBJ2-3; TRBD2 agrees at 10 bases. With 4 bases clipped from V and 3 bases from J, the junction kept 4 bases outside the gene matches. Germline V gene sequence: CDR1 LGHDT, CDR2 YNNKEL (reference sequence). This CDR3 is 15 amino acids long. CDR3 residues: CASSPAGGPTDTQYF. CDR3 nucleotides: TGTGCCAGCAGCCCAGCGGGGGGGCCGACAGATACGCAGTATTTT.

The rearrangement joins TRBV7-3 to TRBJ2-6; a possible D gene is TRBD1 (5 bases). The V end was cut by 6 bases, the J end by 0 bases, with 15 bases between. The CDR3 runs to 17 residues. Germline assignment: CDR1 SGHTA and CDR2 FQGTGA. CDR3 DNA sequence: TGTGCCAGCAGTCCCACAGGCACCAACTCTGGGGCCAACGTCCTGACTTTC. It codes for CASSPTGTNSGANVLTF.

The V and J genes are TRBV7-8 and TRBJ2-7; 7 positions match TRBD1. This CDR3 region has 13 residues. Germline trimming cut 5 bases from V and 6 bases from J; bases unmatched to any gene: 7. CDR1 and CDR2 from the germline V gene are SGHVS and FQNEAQ. CDR3 bases: TGTGCCAGCAGCCACAGGGGAAGGGTCGAGCAGTACGTC. Amino acids: CASSHRGRVEQYV.

The chain has TRBV20-1 and TRBJ2-2; unclear D gene. Germline values: CDR1 DFQATT, CDR2 SNEGSKA (reference sequence). This CDR3 has 14 residues. The V and J ends lost 0 bases and 5 bases respectively, with 10 bases between them. CDR3 region: CSARDAIVTGELFF. CDR3 in DNA: TGCAGTGCTAGAGATGCCATAGTAACCGGGGAGCTGTTTTTT.

This clonotype was detected only a few times. V and J are TRBV24-1 and TRBJ2-5; TRBD1 might be the D (6 bases). Per germline, CDR1 KGHDR and CDR2 SFDVKD. V was pared by 4 bases and J by 4 bases, with 18 bases between. This CDR3 spans 16 amino acids. The CDR3 loop is CATSDFEGVPLETQYF. DNA for the CDR3: TGTGCCACCAGTGACTTCGAGGGGGTCCCACTAGAGACCCAGTACTTC.